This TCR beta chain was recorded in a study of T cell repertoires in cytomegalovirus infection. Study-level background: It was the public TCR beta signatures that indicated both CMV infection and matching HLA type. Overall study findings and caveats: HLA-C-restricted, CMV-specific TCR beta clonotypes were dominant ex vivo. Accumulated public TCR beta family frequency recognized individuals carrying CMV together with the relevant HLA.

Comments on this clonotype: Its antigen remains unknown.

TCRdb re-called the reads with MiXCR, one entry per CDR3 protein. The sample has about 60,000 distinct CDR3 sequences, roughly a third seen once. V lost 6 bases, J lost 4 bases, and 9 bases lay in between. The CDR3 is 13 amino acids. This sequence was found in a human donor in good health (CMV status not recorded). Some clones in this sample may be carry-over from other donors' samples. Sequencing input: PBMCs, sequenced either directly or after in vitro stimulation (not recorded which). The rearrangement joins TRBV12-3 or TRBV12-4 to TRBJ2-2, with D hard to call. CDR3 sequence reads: CASRRRTTGELFF. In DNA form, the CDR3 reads TGTGCCAGCAGACGGAGAACCACCGGGGAGCTGTTTTTT.